The 26 T cell receptor beta chains listed next were all sequenced from one sample in a study of cytotoxic CD8 clonotypes in ibrutinib-treated CLL (dated by TCRdb to the early 2020s). Interpreted using the paper, the time point label stands for: roughly 12 months on ibrutinib. Libraries were made using the immunoSEQ multiplex PCR assay. TCRdb provides this immuneACCESS table in a form limited to in-frame rearrangements. Some clones are lacking; in checked studies, under half of them reflect an unresolved V gene, and why the rest are absent is not known. The sample table contains about 130,000 clones; only one count was recorded for 79% of them. 9.5% to 15% of the sample goes to the ten largest clones. The sample consisted of PBMCs, taken after 12 months of ibrutinib treatment. Receptors were obtained from a human donor with chronic lymphocytic leukemia.

This rearrangement joins TRBV7-5 to TRBJ2-1; the table assigns TRBD2, which was not confirmed against the DNA. TRBV7-5 is a known pseudogene. The CDR3 sequence is 14 residues long. CDR3 sequence: CVRNGTSGRTEQFF. Written as DNA, the CDR3 is TGTGTCAGAAACGGGACTAGCGGGAGAACTGAGCAGTTCTTC.

V is TRBV9 and J is TRBJ1-1; D might be TRBD1 (6 bases). Trimming pared 0 bases from V and 0 bases from J, leaving 9 bases between. The CDR3 sequence is 15 residues long. CDR1 SGDLS and CDR2 YYNGEE come from the germline V gene. The CDR3 loop reads CASSVGQVLNTEAFF. In nucleotides, the CDR3 is TGTGCCAGCAGCGTAGGACAGGTTCTGAACACTGAAGCTTTCTTT.

CDR3 protein: CASRAAGQAYEQYF. The CDR3 nucleotides are TGCGCCAGCAGGGCTGCCGGACAAGCCTACGAGCAGTACTTC. This chain connects TRBV5-1 to TRBJ2-7, with D possibly being TRBD1 (5 bases). The germline CDR1 and CDR2 sequences are SGHRS and YFSETQ. V was cut by 5 bases and J by 2 bases, with 14 bases left in between. CDR3 length equals 14 residues.

Details on this clone: One junction end disagrees with the germline gene, perhaps due to a read error. This chain connects TRBV7-8 to TRBJ1-5; D may be TRBD1 (5 bases). Germline CDR1 is SGHVS and CDR2 is FQNEAQ. The CDR3 consists of 16 residues. The CDR3 sequence: CASNLAPRGVNQPQHF. Written as DNA, the CDR3 is TGTGCCAGCAACTTAGCTCCTCGAGGGGTCAATCAGCCCCAGCATTTT.

J is TRBJ2-3 and V is TRBV29-1; 8 nucleotides agree with TRBD1. With V trimmed by 7 bases and J by 2 bases, 14 bases remained unmatched. Germline CDR1 and CDR2: SQVTM and ANQGSEA. The CDR3 is 16 residues long. CDR3 sequence: CSGWVRGRPYTDTQYF. The CDR3 nucleotides are TGCAGCGGGTGGGTCAGGGGGCGGCCCTACACAGATACGCAGTATTTT.

The J gene is TRBJ1-1, the V gene TRBV18; 8 nucleotides align to TRBD1. Germline CDR1 KGHSH, CDR2 LQKENI. Unmatched junction bases numbered 8, after V lost 3 bases and J lost 5 bases. The CDR3 sequence is 15 residues long. The DNA of the CDR3 is TGTGCCAGCTCACCGGGGGCAGGGGGCGATACTGAAGCTTTCTTT. This codes for CASSPGAGGDTEAFF. Full variable domain (missing parts from reference TRBV18 and TRBJ1-1): NAGVMQNPRHLVRRRGQEARLRCSPMKGHSHVYWYRQLPEEGLKFMVYLQKENIIDESGMPKERFSAEFPKEGPSILRIQQVVRGDSAAYFCASSPGAGGDTEAFFGQGTRLTVV.

The V gene is TRBV12-5, the J gene TRBJ1-5; D not certain. V lost 0 bases and J 0 bases, leaving 18 bases between the germline ends. The CDR3 totals 19 residues. From germline, CDR1 is LGHNT and CDR2 FRNRAP. CDR3 residues: CASGLVQWEGFYSNQPQHF. CDR3 bases: TGTGCTAGTGGTTTGGTACAGTGGGAGGGATTCTATAGCAATCAGCCCCAGCATTTT.

Only a few counts were recorded for this clone. The J gene is TRBJ1-1, the V gene TRBV2; 8 bases are shared with TRBD1. Germline CDR1 and CDR2: SNHLY and FYNNEI. The V gene end was trimmed by 6 bases and the J gene end by 10 bases; junction bases not matched to a gene: 10. This CDR3 is built from 13 residues. CDR3 DNA: TGTGCCAGCAGCTTGGGACAGGCCTGGGGAGCTTTCTTT. Its translation: CASSLGQAWGAFF.

This chain uses TRBV6-6 with TRBJ2-1; D is unclear. Germline assignment: CDR1 MNHNY and CDR2 SVGAGI (reference sequence). Trimming pared 7 bases from V and 3 bases from J, leaving 4 bases between. The CDR3 extends over 11 amino acids. DNA for the CDR3: TGTGCCAGCATGTTCTACAATGAGCAGTTCTTC. Translated, it gives CASMFYNEQFF.

The genes are TRBV4-3 and TRBJ2-7; D is undetermined. The CDR3 is made up of 14 amino acids. Per germline, CDR1 LGHNA and CDR2 YSLEER. Trimming took 4 bases from V and 6 from J, leaving 16 bases between them. CDR3 in amino acids: CASSLLLEAPEQYF. The CDR3 bases are TGCGCCAGCAGCCTTCTGCTAGAAGCACCCGAGCAGTACTTC.

This clone was seen just once. This chain links TRBV2 with TRBJ2-7, with D tentatively TRBD1 (7 bases). Per germline, CDR1 SNHLY and CDR2 FYNNEI. CDR3 size: 14 residues. V lost 6 bases and J lost 6, with 18 bases in between. The CDR3 DNA is TGTGCCAGCAGCAAGGTGGTCAGGGGGGCCGAGCAGTACTTC. Protein sequence: CASSKVVRGAEQYF.

The chain joins TRBV6-6 to TRBJ1-1; D remains unclear. The V and J ends lost 6 bases and 1 base respectively, with 6 bases between them. CDR1 and CDR2 (germline): MNHNY, SVGAGI (reference sequence). CDR3 length equals 12 residues. CDR3 sequence: CASSYRNTEAFF. As DNA, the CDR3 is TGTGCCAGCAGCTACAGGAACACTGAAGCTTTCTTT.

V usage is TRBV2 and J usage is TRBJ2-1; 10 bases are a match to TRBD1. V was pared by 4 bases and J by 0 bases, with 12 bases of the junction left unmatched. CDR1 is SNHLY, CDR2 FYNNEI, per germline. CDR3 length: 19 residues. The CDR3 DNA sequence: TGTGCCAGCAGTGTCGACAGGGGGCGCCCACTAAGCTCCTACAATGAGCAGTTCTTC. This encodes CASSVDRGRPLSSYNEQFF. Full variable domain (rest looked up from reference TRBV2 and TRBJ2-1): EPEVTQTPSHQVTQMGQEVILRCVPISNHLYFYWYRQILGQKVEFLVSFYNNEISEKSEIFDDQFSVERPDGSNFTLKIRSTKLEDSAMYFCASSVDRGRPLSSYNEQFFGPGTRLTVL.

The CDR3 DNA follows: TGTGCCAGCAGTTACTCCGTGCCGGGAGTCCACGAGCAGTACTTC. This gives the protein CASSYSVPGVHEQYF. This chain uses TRBV6-5 with TRBJ2-7; tentative D call: TRBD2 (6 bases). V lost 0 bases to trimming and J lost 5 bases, with 14 bases between them. The CDR3 loop spans 15 amino acids. Germline CDR1 and CDR2: MNHEY and SVGAGI.

This chain links TRBV28 with TRBJ2-5; D not certain. V was clipped by 5 bases and J by 2 bases, with 3 bases between them. CDR1 is MDHEN, CDR2 SYDVKM, per germline. The CDR3 has 11 amino acids. CDR3 coding DNA: TGTGCCAGCAGTACTCAAGAGACCCAGTACTTC. This gives the protein CASSTQETQYF.

The chain uses TRBV11-3 and TRBJ2-7; 8 nucleotides align to TRBD2. Losses at the gene ends were 5 bases for V and 3 bases for J; bases not matched to a gene: 12. The CDR3 spans 16 residues. Germline CDR1 reads SGHNT; CDR2 reads YENEEA. The CDR3 DNA follows: TGTGCCAGCAGCCCAGGTCCGGCGGGAGGTCTCTACGAGCAGTACTTC. This encodes CASSPGPAGGLYEQYF.

This chain joins TRBV28 and TRBJ2-1; D not certain. Trimming pared 4 bases from V and 10 bases from J, leaving 11 bases between. In germline, CDR1 is MDHEN, CDR2 SYDVKM. The CDR3 totals 12 residues. The CDR3, as DNA: TGTGCCAGCAGTTCCACCATGAGGGAGCAGTTCTTC. Encoded protein: CASSSTMREQFF.

V usage is TRBV2 and J usage is TRBJ1-5; no clear D. V was clipped by 1 base and J by 0 bases, with 7 bases between them. Germline-derived CDR1 and CDR2 are SNHLY and FYNNEI. This CDR3 has 15 residues. The CDR3 DNA follows: TGTGCCAGCAGTGAAGGGGTGAATAGCAATCAGCCCCAGCATTTT. It encodes CASSEGVNSNQPQHF.

This clone was seen just once. The chain joins TRBV7-9 to TRBJ1-1; D remains ambiguous. Between the trimmed V and J ends, which lost 1 base and 8 bases, there was a span of 11 bases. Germline V gene data show CDR1 as SEHNR and CDR2 as FQNEAQ (reference sequence). The CDR3 contains 13 residues. CDR3 sequence (DNA): TGTGCCAGCAGCTTAGGCCCCAGGCGGGAAGCTTTCTTT. Translated, it gives CASSLGPRREAFF.

This chain uses TRBV19 with TRBJ1-4; tentative D call: TRBD1 (5 bases). The germline V and J ends were trimmed by 6 bases and 7 bases, with 21 bases remaining between them. Germline CDR1 LNHDA, CDR2 SQIVND (reference sequence). CDR3 length: 16 amino acids. CDR3 protein: CASSALGLGVGEKLFF. The CDR3 DNA sequence: TGTGCCAGTAGCGCGTTGGGGTTAGGGGTTGGTGAAAAACTGTTTTTT. The complete variable domain, with remaining parts taken from reference TRBV19 and TRBJ1-4, reads DGGITQSPKYLFRKEGQNVTLSCEQNLNHDAMYWYRQDPGQGLRLIYYSQIVNDFQKGDIAEGYSVSREKKESFPLTVTSAQKNPTAFYLCASSALGLGVGEKLFFGSGTQLSVL.

The V gene is TRBV6-5, the J gene TRBJ1-2; D remains unclear. The CDR3 spans 13 residues. Germline loops: CDR1 MNHEY, CDR2 SVGAGI. V dropped 0 bases and J dropped 8 bases, with 10 bases sitting between them. The CDR3 DNA is TGTGCCAGCAGTTACTCGACGGTGGAGGGCTACACCTTC. Its protein is CASSYSTVEGYTF.

The V call is TRBV4-3, the J call TRBJ2-3; D gene ambiguous. Germline V gene data show CDR1 as LGHNA and CDR2 as YSLEER. The CDR3 covers 14 residues. Trimming stripped 0 bases from V and 1 base from J, with 5 bases between. The CDR3 reads CASSQDTGTDTQYF. The CDR3 nucleotides are TGCGCCAGCAGCCAAGATACTGGCACAGATACGCAGTATTTT.

This chain uses TRBV19 with TRBJ1-5; D is perhaps TRBD1 (5 bases). V was clipped by 9 bases and J by 3 bases, with 15 bases between them. CDR1 is LNHDA and CDR2 is SQIVND in the germline V gene (reference sequence). This CDR3 is built from 14 residues. CDR3 region: CASPPGGNNQPQHF. CDR3 coding DNA: TGTGCCAGCCCCCCCGGGGGAAACAATCAGCCCCAGCATTTT.

The chain has TRBV30 and TRBJ1-1, with a weak D call TRBD1 (5 bases). The CDR3 extends over 13 amino acids. Trimming took off 5 bases at V and 1 base at J, with 11 bases between the two ends. Germline CDR1 and CDR2: GTSNPN and SVGIG (reference sequence). The CDR3 region is CAWGRQTNTEAFF. CDR3 sequence (DNA): TGTGCCTGGGGCAGACAGACGAACACTGAAGCTTTCTTT.

The rearrangement joins TRBV6-1 to TRBJ2-7; the match to TRBD1 covers 8 bases. J gave up 7 bases and V 1 base, and 6 bases lay outside the gene matches. CDR3 length: 14 amino acids. Germline V gene sequence: CDR1 MNHNS, CDR2 SASEGT. CDR3 sequence reads: CASSEDWGQEEQYF. In DNA form, the CDR3 reads TGTGCCAGCAGTGAAGATTGGGGACAGGAGGAGCAGTACTTC.

This chain uses TRBV27 with TRBJ2-1; D not certain. Germline CDR1 MNHEY, CDR2 SMNVEV (reference sequence). The CDR3 is made up of 16 amino acids. The V end lost 4 bases, the J end lost 3 bases, and 16 bases lay between the germline ends. The CDR3 is CASSSWRFPGYNEQFF. CDR3 DNA: TGTGCCAGCAGTTCCTGGCGATTTCCCGGCTACAATGAGCAGTTCTTC.